This TCR beta chain is from a study of T cell responses to AZD1222 COVID-19 vaccine. General study points: Nearly half of spike-specific TCRs reportedly target variant regions that are unmutated in the B.1.351 and B.1.1.7 variants.

Repertoires were generated with immunoSEQ multiplex PCR, while TCRdb's copy carries only in-frame clones and drops some. This sample has about 130,000 clones; less than 95% occur once, and the top ten carry about 4.4%. On this clone itself: Antigen specificity is unknown.

Sequenced material: peripheral blood, taken on day 0 of MenACWY control vaccination. The sequence derives from an adult in good health.

The CDR3 DNA follows: TGTGCCAGAAGCTGGGGGACTAGCGGGGCCTACAATGAGCAGTTCTTC. Translating it yields CARSWGTSGAYNEQFF. The J gene is TRBJ2-1, the V gene TRBV5-3, with 13 bases lining up with TRBD2. TRBV5-3 is reported as an ORF; its role is uncertain. J gave up 2 bases and V 3 bases, and 2 bases lay outside the gene matches. This CDR3 spans 16 amino acids.